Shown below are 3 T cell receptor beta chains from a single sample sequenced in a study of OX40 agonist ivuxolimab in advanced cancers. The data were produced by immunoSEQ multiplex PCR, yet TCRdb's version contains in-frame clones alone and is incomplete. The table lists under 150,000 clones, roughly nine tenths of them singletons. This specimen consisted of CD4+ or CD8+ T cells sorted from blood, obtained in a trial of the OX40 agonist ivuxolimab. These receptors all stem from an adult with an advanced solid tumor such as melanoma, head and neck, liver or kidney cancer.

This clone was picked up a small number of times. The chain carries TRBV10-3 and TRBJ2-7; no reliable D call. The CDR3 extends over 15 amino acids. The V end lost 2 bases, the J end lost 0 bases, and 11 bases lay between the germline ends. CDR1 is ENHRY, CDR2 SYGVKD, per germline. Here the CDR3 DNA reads TGTGCCATCAGTGAGAGCGACTTCTTCTCCTACGAGCAGTACTTC. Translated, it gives CAISESDFFSYEQYF.

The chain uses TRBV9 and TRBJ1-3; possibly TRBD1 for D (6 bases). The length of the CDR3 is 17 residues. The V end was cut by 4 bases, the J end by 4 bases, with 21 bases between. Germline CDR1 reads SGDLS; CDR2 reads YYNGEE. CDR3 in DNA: TGTGCCAGCAGCCCAAGGGGGGGGGATCCCGTCGGAAACACCATATATTTT. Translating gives CASSPRGGDPVGNTIYF.

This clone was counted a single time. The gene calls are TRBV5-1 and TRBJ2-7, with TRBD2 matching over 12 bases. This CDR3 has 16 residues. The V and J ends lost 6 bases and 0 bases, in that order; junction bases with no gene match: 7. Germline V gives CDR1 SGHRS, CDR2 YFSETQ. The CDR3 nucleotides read TGCGCCAGCACGCCACTAGCGGGAGGCACCTCCTACGAGCAGTACTTC. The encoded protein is CASTPLAGGTSYEQYF.